Given below is one T cell receptor (beta chain) in context. This sample is part of a study of Ad26.COV2.S vaccination and SARS-CoV-2 variants. Treatment denoted: about 20 received Ad26.COV2.S at low or high dose, single or two shots; about 5 received placebo; per-sample allocation not given. Sampling took place 63 days after the first vaccine or placebo injection. Germline CDR1 is MNHEY and CDR2 is SVGAGI. V lost 11 bases and J lost 0, with 14 bases in between. This CDR3 comprises 13 residues. Produced via immunoSEQ multiplex PCR; TCRdb's table is partial and in-frame only. This table has 380,000 or so clones, about four fifths appearing once.

This material consisted of peripheral blood, taken in a trial of Ad26.COV2.S vaccine versus placebo. The genes are TRBV6-5 and TRBJ2-7; D is unresolved. This TCR was recovered from a person between 18 and 65 years old who received the Ad26.COV2.S COVID-19 vaccine or a placebo. CDR3 amino acids: CAGEADFSYEQYF. The CDR3 DNA sequence: TGTGCCGGTGAAGCTGATTTCTCCTACGAGCAGTACTTC.